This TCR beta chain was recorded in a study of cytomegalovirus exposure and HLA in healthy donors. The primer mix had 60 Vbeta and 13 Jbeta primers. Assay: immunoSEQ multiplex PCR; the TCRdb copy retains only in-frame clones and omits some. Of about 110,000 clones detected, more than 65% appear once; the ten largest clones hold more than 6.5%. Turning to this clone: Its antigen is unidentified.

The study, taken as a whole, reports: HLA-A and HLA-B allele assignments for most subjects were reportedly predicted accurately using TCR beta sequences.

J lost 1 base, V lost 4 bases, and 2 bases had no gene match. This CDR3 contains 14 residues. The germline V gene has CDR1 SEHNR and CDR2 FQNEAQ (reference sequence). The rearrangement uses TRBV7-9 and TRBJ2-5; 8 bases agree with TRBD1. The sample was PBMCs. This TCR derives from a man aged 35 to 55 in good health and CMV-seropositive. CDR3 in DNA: TGTGCCAGCAGCTGGACAGGGATCCAAGAGACCCAGTACTTC. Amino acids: CASSWTGIQETQYF.